The entry below describes one T cell receptor (beta chain). Diagnoses rested on clinical symptoms, serum thyroxine and TRAb, thyroid ultrasound and orbital computed tomography. The data were obtained in a study of T cells in Graves' hyperthyroidism and ophthalmopathy. RNA transcripts served as the template for amplifying TCR beta CDR3 regions. The HTBI set primed first-round TCR CDR3 RT-PCR. TCRdb independently ran MiXCR on the multiplex PCR reads; one entry per CDR3 protein. The sample contains about 340,000 distinct CDR3 sequences, roughly a fifth of which appear only once. The germline V and J ends were trimmed by 1 base and 9 bases, with 13 bases remaining between them. This CDR3 contains 14 residues. Germline V gene lookup returns CDR1 MGHRA and CDR2 YSYEKL.

The sequence derives from a woman in her forties or fifties with Graves' hyperthyroidism. Sample: blood. The V gene is TRBV4-1, the J gene TRBJ2-1; D possibly uses TRBD1 or TRBD2 (5 bases each). In DNA form, the CDR3 reads TGCGCCAGCAGCCAAGGAGGGGCGTTGCCTGAGCAGTTCTTC. This encodes CASSQGGALPEQFF.